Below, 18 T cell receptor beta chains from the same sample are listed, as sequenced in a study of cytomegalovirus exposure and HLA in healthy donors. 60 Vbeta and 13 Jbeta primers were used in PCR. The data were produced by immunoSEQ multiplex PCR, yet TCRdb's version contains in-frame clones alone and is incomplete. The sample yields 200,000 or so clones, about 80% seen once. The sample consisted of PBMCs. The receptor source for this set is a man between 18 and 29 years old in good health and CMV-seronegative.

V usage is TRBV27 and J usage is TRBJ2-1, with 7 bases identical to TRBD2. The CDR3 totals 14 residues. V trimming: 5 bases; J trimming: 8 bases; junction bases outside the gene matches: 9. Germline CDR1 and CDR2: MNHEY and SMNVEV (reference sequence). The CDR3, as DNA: TGTGCCAGCAGTCCGAGGGAGGGCGGGGATGAGCAGTTCTTC. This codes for CASSPREGGDEQFF.

The CDR3 DNA reads as TGTGCCAGCAGCAAGCTAGCGGGAGTGAATGAGCAGTTCTTC. This codes for CASSKLAGVNEQFF. The rearrangement links TRBV21-1 to TRBJ2-1; the table's D gene call, TRBD2, was not cross checked with the DNA. TRBV21-1 corresponds to a pseudogene. The CDR3 length is 14 residues.

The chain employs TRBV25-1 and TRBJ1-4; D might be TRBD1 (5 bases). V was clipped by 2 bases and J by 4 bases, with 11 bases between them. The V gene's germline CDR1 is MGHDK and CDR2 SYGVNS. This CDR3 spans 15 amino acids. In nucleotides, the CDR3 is TGTGCCAGCAGTGAAATAAGACAGTTTAATGAAAAACTGTTTTTT. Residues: CASSEIRQFNEKLFF.

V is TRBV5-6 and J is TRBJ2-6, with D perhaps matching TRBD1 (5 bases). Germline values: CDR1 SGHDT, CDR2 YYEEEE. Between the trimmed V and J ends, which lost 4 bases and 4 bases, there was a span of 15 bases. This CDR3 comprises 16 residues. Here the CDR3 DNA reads TGTGCCAGCAGCCGCTGGACATTGCGGGGGGCCAACGTCCTGACTTTC. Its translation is CASSRWTLRGANVLTF.

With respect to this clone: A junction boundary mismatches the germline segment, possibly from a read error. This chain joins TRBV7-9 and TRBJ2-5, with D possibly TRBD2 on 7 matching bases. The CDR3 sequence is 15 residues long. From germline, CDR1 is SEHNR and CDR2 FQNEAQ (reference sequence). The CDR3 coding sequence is TGTTCCAGCAGCCTCTCCGGCGGGGGCCCAGAGACCCAGTACTTC. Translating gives CSSSLSGGGPETQYF.

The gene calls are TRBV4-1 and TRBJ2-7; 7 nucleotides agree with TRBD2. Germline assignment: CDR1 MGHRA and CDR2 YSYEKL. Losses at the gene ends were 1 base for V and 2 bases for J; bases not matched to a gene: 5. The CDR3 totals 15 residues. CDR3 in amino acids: CASSQGRGLTYEQYF. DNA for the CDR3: TGCGCCAGCAGCCAAGGCCGGGGACTAACCTACGAGCAGTACTTC.

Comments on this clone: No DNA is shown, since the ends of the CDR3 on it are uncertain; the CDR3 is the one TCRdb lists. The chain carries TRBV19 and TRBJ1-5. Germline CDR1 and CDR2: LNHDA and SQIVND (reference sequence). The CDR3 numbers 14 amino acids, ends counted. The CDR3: CASTSGGTGQPQHF.

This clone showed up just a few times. CDR3 DNA sequence: TGCAGCGTTGACAGGTTCTATGGCTACACCTTC. Translation: CSVDRFYGYTF. The chain carries TRBV29-1 and TRBJ1-2, with D unresolved. CDR1 and CDR2 (germline): SQVTM, ANQGSEA. Deletions cut 3 bases from V and 4 bases from J, with 6 bases between. The CDR3 contains 11 residues.

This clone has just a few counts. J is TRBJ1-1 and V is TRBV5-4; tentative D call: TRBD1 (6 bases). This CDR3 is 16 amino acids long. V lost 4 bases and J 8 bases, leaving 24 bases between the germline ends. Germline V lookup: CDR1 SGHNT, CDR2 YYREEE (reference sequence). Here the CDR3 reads CASSTGSQGLLAEAFF. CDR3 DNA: TGTGCCAGCAGCACGGGTTCACAGGGTTTGTTGGCCGAAGCTTTCTTT.

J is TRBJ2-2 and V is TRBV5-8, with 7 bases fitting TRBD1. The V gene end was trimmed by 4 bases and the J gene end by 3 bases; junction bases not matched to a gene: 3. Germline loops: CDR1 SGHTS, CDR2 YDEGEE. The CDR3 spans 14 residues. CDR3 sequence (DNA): TGTGCCAGCAGCGTGGACAGGCACACCGGGGAGCTGTTTTTT. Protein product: CASSVDRHTGELFF.

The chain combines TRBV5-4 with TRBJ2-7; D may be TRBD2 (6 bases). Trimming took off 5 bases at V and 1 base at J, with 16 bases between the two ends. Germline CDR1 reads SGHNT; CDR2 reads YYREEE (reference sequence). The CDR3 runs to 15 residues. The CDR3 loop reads CASSAVGGGSYEQYF. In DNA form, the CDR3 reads TGTGCCAGCAGTGCTGTTGGCGGAGGGTCCTACGAGCAGTACTTC.

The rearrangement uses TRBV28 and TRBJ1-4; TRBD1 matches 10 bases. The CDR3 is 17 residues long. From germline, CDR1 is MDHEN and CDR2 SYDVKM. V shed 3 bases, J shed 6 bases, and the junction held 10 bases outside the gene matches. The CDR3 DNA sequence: TGTGCCAGCAGTTTTATGCGACAGGGGGCGAGGGATGAAAAACTGTTTTTT. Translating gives CASSFMRQGARDEKLFF.

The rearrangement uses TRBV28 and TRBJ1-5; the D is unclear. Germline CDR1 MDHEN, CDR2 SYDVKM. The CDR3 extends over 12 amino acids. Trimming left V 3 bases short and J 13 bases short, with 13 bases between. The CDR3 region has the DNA TGTGCCAGCAGTTTCGGGTCAAATAGGCAGCATTTT. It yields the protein CASSFGSNRQHF.

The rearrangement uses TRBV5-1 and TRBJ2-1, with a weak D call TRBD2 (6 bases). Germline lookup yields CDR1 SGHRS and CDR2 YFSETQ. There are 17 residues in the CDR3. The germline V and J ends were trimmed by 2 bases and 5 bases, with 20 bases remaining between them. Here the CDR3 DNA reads TGCGCCAGCAGCTTCTCGGGAGAGTGGATTAACCACAATGAGCAGTTCTTC. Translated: CASSFSGEWINHNEQFF.

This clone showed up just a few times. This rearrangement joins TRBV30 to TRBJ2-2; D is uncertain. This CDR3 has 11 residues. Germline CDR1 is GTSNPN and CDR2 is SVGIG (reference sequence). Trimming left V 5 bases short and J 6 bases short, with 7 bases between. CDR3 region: CAWGGPGELFF. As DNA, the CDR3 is TGTGCCTGGGGCGGCCCCGGGGAGCTGTTTTTT.

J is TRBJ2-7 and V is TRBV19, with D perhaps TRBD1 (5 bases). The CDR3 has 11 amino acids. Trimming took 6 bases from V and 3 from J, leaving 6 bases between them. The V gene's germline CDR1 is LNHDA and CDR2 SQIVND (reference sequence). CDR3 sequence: CASSDSYEQYF. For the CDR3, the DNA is TGTGCCAGTAGCGACAGCTACGAGCAGTACTTC. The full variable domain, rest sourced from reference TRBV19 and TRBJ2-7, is DGGITQSPKYLFRKEGQNVTLSCEQNLNHDAMYWYRQDPGQGLRLIYYSQIVNDFQKGDIAEGYSVSREKKESFPLTVTSAQKNPTAFYLCASSDSYEQYFGPGTRLTVT.

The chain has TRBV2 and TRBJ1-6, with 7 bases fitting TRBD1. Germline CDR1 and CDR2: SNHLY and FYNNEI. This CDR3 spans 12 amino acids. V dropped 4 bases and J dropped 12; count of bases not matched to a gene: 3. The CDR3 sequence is CASSARQGPLHF. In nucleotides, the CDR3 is TGTGCCAGCAGTGCCCGACAGGGACCCCTCCACTTT.

The CDR3 sequence is CASSPEATGNTIYF. The DNA for the CDR3 is TGTGCCAGCAGCCCGGAGGCAACTGGAAACACCATATATTTT. The chain is built from TRBV5-6 and TRBJ1-3; D unclear. In germline, CDR1 is SGHDT, CDR2 YYEEEE. V was clipped by 4 bases and J by 2 bases, with 10 bases between them. The CDR3 has 14 residues.